This paragraph reports one T cell receptor beta chain. This CDR3 has 16 amino acids. The V gene's germline CDR1 is SGHTA and CDR2 FQGNSA. After removal of 5 bases from V and 5 bases from J, the junction contained 10 bases not matched to a gene. Every donor contributed 7.5 to 10 milliliters of peripheral blood by blood draw. The sample belongs to a study of blood T cells in healthy people across ages. Study summary: Per two T cells, about one barcoded beta molecule was captured through template switching.

Primed by a sample-barcoded 5' primer and a J-beta primer mix, a second PCR proceeded for about 6 to 11 cycles. Individual samples furnished no less than 2.5 million CDR3-containing paired-end reads apiece. Each CDR3 protein gets one entry after TCRdb re-called the 5' RACE reads with MiXCR. Found here are under 1 million distinct CDR3 sequences, approximately 44% of them singletons; the top ten hold around 21%. This TCR was recovered from a man aged 55 to 69 in good health. Input material: blood. V usage is TRBV7-2 and J usage is TRBJ2-1; 9 bases map to TRBD2. CDR3 loop: CASSTSSGGYNNEQFF. CDR3 DNA sequence: TGTGCCAGCAGCACCAGTAGCGGGGGCTACAACAATGAGCAGTTCTTC.